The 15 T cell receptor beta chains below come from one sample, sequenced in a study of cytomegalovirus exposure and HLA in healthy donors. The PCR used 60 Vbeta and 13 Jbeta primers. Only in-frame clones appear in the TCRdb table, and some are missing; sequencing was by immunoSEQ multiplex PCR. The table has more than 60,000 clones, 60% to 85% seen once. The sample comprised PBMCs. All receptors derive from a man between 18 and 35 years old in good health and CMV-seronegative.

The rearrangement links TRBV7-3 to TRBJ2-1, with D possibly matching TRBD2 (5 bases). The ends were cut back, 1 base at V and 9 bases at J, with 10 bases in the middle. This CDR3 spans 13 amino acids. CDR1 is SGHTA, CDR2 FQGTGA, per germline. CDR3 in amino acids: CASSLNAGGEQFF. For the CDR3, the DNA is TGTGCCAGCAGCTTAAATGCCGGAGGTGAGCAGTTCTTC. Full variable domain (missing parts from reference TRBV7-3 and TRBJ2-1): GAGVSQTPSNKVTEKGKYVELRCDPISGHTALYWYRQSLGQGPEFLIYFQGTGAADDSGLPNDRFFAVRPEGSVSTLKIQRTERGDSAVYLCASSLNAGGEQFFGPGTRLTVL.

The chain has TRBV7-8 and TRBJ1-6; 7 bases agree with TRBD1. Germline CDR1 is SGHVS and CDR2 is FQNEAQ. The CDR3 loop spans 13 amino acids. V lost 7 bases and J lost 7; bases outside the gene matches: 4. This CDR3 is CASKTGINSPLHF. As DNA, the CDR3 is TGTGCCAGCAAGACAGGGATAAATTCACCCCTCCACTTT.

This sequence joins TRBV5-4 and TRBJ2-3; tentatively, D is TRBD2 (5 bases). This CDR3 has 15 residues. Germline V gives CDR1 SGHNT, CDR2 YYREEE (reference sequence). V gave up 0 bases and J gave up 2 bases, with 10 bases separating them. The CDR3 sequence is CASSLVSGNTDTQYF. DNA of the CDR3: TGTGCCAGCAGCTTGGTGTCGGGGAACACAGATACGCAGTATTTT.

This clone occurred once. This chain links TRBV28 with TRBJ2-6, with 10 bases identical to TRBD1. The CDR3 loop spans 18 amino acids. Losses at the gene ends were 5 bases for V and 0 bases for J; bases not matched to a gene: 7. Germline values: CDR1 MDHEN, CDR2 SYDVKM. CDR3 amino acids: CASSPAGTGDSGANVLTF. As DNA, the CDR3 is TGTGCCAGCAGTCCGGCCGGGACAGGGGACTCTGGGGCCAACGTCCTGACTTTC.

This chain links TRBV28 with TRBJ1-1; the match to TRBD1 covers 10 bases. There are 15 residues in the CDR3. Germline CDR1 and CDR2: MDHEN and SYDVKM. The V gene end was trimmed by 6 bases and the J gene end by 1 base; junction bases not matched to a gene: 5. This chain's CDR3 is CASSPDRGRNTEAFF. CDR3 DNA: TGTGCCAGCAGCCCCGACAGGGGGCGGAACACTGAAGCTTTCTTT.

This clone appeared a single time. CDR3: CASEGPGTYEQYF. The CDR3 DNA is TGTGCCAGTGAGGGTCCGGGCACCTACGAGCAGTACTTC. This chain joins TRBV6-6 and TRBJ2-7; a weak D match, TRBD2 (5 bases). This CDR3 spans 13 amino acids. Germline V lookup: CDR1 MNHNY, CDR2 SVGAGI (reference sequence). V lost 9 bases and J lost 2, with 14 bases in between.

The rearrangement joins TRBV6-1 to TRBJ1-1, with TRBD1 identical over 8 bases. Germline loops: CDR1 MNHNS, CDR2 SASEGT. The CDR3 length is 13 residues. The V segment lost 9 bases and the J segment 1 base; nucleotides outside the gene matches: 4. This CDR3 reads CASIGTGNTEAFF. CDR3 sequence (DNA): TGTGCCAGTATCGGGACAGGGAACACTGAAGCTTTCTTT.

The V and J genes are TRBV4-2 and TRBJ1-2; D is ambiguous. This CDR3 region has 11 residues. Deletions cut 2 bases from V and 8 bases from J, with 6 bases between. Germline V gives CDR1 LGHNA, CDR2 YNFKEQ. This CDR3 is CASSQNGGYTF. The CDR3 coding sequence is TGTGCCAGCAGCCAAAACGGGGGCTACACCTTC.

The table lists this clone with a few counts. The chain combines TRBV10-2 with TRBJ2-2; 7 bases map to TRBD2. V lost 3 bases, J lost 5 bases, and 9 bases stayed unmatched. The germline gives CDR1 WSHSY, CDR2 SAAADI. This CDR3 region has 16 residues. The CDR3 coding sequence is TGCGCCAGCAGTGAATCCCCGACTAGCCGGACCGGGGAGCTGTTTTTT. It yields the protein CASSESPTSRTGELFF.

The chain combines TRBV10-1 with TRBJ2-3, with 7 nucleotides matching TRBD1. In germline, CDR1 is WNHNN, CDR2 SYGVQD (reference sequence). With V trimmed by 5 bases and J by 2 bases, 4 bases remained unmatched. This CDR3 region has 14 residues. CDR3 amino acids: CASSRQGDTDTQYF. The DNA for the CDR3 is TGCGCCAGCAGTAGGCAGGGGGACACAGATACGCAGTATTTT.

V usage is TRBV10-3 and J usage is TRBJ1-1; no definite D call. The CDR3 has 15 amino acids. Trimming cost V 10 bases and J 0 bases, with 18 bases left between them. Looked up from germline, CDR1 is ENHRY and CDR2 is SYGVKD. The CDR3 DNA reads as TGTGCCACCGCCAAACTACTCGAGCTGAACACTGAAGCTTTCTTT. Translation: CATAKLLELNTEAFF.

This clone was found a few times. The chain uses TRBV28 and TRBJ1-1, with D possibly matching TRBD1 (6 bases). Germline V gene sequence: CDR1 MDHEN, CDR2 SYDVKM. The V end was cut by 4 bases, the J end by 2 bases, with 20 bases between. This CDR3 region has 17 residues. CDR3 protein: CASSSPWGPALNTEAFF. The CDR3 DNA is TGTGCCAGCAGTTCGCCCTGGGGGCCGGCCTTAAACACTGAAGCTTTCTTT.

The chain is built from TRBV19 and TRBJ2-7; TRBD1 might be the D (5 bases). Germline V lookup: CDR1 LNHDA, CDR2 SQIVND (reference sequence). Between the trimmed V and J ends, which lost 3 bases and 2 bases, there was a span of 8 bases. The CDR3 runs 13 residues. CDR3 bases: TGTGCCAGTAGTATTCCAGGGCCCTACGAGCAGTACTTC. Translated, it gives CASSIPGPYEQYF.

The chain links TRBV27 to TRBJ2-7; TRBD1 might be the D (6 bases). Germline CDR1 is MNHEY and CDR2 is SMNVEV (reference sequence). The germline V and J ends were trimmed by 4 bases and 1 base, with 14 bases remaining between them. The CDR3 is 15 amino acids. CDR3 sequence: CASSWGQERSYEQYF. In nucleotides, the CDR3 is TGTGCCAGCAGTTGGGGGCAGGAGCGTTCCTACGAGCAGTACTTC.

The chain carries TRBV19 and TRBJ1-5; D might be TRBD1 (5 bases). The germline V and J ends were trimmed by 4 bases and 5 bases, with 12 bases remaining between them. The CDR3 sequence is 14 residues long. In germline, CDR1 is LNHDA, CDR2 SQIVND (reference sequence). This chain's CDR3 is CASSTGTWDQPQHF. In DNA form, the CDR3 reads TGTGCCAGTAGTACGGGGACTTGGGATCAGCCCCAGCATTTT.